The entry below gives a single T cell receptor (beta chain) sequence along with its context. No antigen is known for it. This sample was included in a study of shared clonotypes between healthy human individuals. TCRdb's copy holds only in-frame clones and misses some; the assay was immunoSEQ multiplex PCR. This sample has 2 million to 2.5 million clones, with nearly 97% found just once. Findings and limits, study-wide: Donor clonotype sharing was expected to depend on sequencing depth. It was the few donors that limited the genetic and exposure-history diversity represented.

V lost 4 bases and J lost 2, with 14 bases in between. This CDR3 contains 15 residues. Germline CDR1 SGHNT, CDR2 YYREEE (reference sequence). Specimen: naive CD4+ T cells sorted from blood. The sample's subset: CD45RA+ positively selected. V is TRBV5-4 and J is TRBJ2-3, with D perhaps matching TRBD2 (5 bases). The TCR sequence derives from a man younger than 35 in good health. CDR3: CASSLGEQPTDTQYF. The CDR3 DNA is TGTGCCAGCAGCCTTGGGGAGCAGCCCACAGATACGCAGTATTTT.